This T cell receptor beta chain was found in a study of OX40 agonist ivuxolimab in advanced cancers. As for the study in general: The patients got ivuxolimab, which is an agonistic anti-OX40 (CD134) antibody. The study reported partial responses in three patients: one hepatocellular carcinoma, two cutaneous melanoma.

General observations from the study: Among the lowest peripheral clonal expansion occurred in 0.1-3.0 mg/kg partial responders.

Germline assignment: CDR1 SGHAT and CDR2 FQNNGV. The germline V and J ends were trimmed by 1 base and 1 base, with 8 bases remaining between them. This CDR3 region has 14 residues. Generated by immunoSEQ multiplex PCR, the TCRdb table keeps only in-frame clones and is missing some. The sample carries 83,000 or so clones, 90% to 95% recorded once. Patients were ruled out by autoimmune disease history or systemic immunosuppression. As regards this clone: No antigen is known for it.

The TCR originated in an adult with an advanced solid tumor such as melanoma, head and neck, liver or kidney cancer. The V and J genes are TRBV11-2 and TRBJ2-7; D is undetermined. This specimen was CD4+ or CD8+ T cells sorted from blood, taken in a trial of the OX40 agonist ivuxolimab. The CDR3 sequence is CASSLVVGSYEQYF. CDR3 DNA: TGTGCCAGCAGCTTAGTAGTGGGGTCCTACGAGCAGTACTTC.